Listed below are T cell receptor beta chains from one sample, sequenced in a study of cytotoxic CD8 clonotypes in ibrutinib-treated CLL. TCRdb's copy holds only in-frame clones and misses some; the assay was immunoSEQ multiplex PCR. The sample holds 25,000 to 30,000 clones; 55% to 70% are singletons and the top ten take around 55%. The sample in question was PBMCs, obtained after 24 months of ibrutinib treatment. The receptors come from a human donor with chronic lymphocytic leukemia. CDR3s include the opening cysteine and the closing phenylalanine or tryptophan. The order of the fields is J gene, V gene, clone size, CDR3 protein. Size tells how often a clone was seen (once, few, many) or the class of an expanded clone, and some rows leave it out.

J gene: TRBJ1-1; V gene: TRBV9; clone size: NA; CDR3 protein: CASSVKQGEAFF
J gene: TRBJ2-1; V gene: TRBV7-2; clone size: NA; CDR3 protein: CASSLIPFEQFF
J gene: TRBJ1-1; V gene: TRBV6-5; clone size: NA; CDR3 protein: CASSYKGGTTEAFF
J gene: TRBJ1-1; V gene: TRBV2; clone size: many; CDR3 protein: CASSGWGGDPEAFF
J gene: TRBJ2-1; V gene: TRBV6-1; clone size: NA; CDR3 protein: CASSAGIEQFF
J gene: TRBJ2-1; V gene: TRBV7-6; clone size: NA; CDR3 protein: CASSLGSVGNEQFF
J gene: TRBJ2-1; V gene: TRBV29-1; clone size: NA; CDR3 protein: CSCRGDEQFF
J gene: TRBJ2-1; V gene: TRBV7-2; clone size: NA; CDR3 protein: CASSLESASGGASDEQFF
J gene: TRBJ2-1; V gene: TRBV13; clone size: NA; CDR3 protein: CASSFGQGMGNEQFF
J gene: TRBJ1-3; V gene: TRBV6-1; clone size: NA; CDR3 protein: CASSELGGSTRNTIYF
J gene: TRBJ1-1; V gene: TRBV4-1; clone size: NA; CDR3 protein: CASSHRQGAVNTEAFF
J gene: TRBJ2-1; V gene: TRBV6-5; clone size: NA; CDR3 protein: CASTRSGTGYNEQFF
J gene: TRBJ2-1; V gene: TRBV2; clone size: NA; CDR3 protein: CASRVAASYNEQFF
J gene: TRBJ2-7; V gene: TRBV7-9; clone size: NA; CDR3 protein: CASSPSYEQYF
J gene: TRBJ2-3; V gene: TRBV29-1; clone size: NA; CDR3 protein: CSVAKGTSGTDTQYF
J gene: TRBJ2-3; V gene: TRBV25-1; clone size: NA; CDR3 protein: CASSEFTGDGTDTQYF
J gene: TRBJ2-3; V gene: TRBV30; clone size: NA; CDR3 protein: CAWMSGGQSTDTQYF
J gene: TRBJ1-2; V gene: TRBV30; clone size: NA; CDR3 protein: CAWQIQGLKGYGYTF
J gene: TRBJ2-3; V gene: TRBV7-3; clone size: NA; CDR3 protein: CASSLSSRTDTQYF
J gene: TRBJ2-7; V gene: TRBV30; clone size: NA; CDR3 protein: CAWSPNTVGEQYF
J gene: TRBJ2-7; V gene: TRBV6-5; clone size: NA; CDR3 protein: CASSFQGHAYEQYF
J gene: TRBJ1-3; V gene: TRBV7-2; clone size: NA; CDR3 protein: CASRKTGGGNTIYF
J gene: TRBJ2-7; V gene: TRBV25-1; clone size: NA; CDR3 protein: CASKTESYEQYF
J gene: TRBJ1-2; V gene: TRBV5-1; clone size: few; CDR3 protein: CASSLQGSNYGYTF
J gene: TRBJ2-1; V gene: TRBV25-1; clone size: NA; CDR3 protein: CASRRGVYNEQFF
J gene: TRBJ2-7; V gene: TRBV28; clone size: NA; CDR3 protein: CASSLILLTEQYF
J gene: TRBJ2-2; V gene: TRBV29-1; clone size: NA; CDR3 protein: CSGDRGGTGELFF
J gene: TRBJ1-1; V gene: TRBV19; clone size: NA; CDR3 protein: CASSGWGEDTEAFF
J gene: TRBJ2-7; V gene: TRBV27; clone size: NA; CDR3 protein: CASSRTFHPAYEQYF
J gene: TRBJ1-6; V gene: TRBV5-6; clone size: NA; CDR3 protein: CASSLDRGYSPLHF
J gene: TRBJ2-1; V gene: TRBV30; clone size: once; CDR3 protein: CAWSLNTGGFSHEQFF
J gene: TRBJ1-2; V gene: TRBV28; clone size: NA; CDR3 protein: CASSYPNSRGYTF